These 19 T cell receptor beta chains share one sample of origin, sequenced in a study of blood T cells in healthy people across ages (dated by TCRdb to about 2015). Preparation of the library involved 5' RACE. Sequenced on an Illumina HiSeq 2500. A second roughly 7 to 11 cycle PCR used a sample-barcoded 5' primer and a J-beta primer mix. The public sequencing data were trimmed at Q25 with fastp and processed into clonotypes with MiXCR by TCRdb, which kept only in-frame beta chains. Each record represents a unique CDR3 protein, reported with the most common genes and DNA among its rows. A total of about 1.7 million distinct CDR3 sequences appear in this sample, about 28% of them only once. Of the sample, around 7.7% falls within the top ten clones. Sequenced input: blood. All receptors come from a woman in her 30s in good health.

This clonotype was seen more than once but under ten times. The chain employs TRBV20-1 and TRBJ2-3, with 7 nucleotides matching TRBD2. Trimming took 1 base from V and 2 from J; bases not matched to a gene: 3. Germline CDR1 DFQATT, CDR2 SNEGSKA (reference sequence). CDR3 length: 14 amino acids. The CDR3 DNA reads TGCAGTGCTAGAGGGGACTACAACACAGATACGCAGTATTTT. Its translation: CSARGDYNTDTQYF.

The DNA of the CDR3 is TGCGCCAGCACCTCAAGTCGCGTCGGGACCCAGTACTTC. Residues: CASTSSRVGTQYF. The rearrangement links TRBV10-2 to TRBJ2-5; D is unclear. This CDR3 comprises 13 residues. Germline CDR1 WSHSY, CDR2 SAAADI. V gave up 7 bases and J gave up 7 bases, with 16 bases separating them.

This chain connects TRBV11-2 to TRBJ1-1; 8 bases fit TRBD1. The germline V gene encodes CDR1 SGHAT and CDR2 FQNNGV. Trimming took 7 bases from V and 7 from J; bases not matched to a gene: 11. The length of the CDR3 is 14 residues. Written as DNA, the CDR3 is TGTGCCAGCAACCAGGGACAGGCCGTAGGTGAAGCTTTCTTT. Its translation: CASNQGQAVGEAFF.

Regarding this clonotype: A much larger clone lies a single base off, so this may be a read error. V gene TRBV7-2 combines with J gene TRBJ2-3; 7 nucleotides align to TRBD1. The CDR3 covers 14 residues. Germline V gene sequence: CDR1 SGHTA, CDR2 FQGNSA. The CDR3, as DNA: TGTGCCGGCAGCCTTAAGACAGGGACAGATACGCAGTATTTT. Residues: CAGSLKTGTDTQYF.

This rearrangement joins TRBV5-1 to TRBJ2-2, with D tentatively TRBD1 (5 bases). Trimming took 4 bases from V and 0 from J, leaving 10 bases between them. This CDR3 spans 15 amino acids. Germline values: CDR1 SGHRS, CDR2 YFSETQ. DNA for the CDR3: TGCGCCAGCAGCCCAGGACATTCGAACACCGGGGAGCTGTTTTTT. Residues: CASSPGHSNTGELFF.

The V call is TRBV3-1, the J call TRBJ2-5; D is possibly TRBD1 or TRBD2 (6 bases each). Germline V gene lookup returns CDR1 LGHDT and CDR2 YNNKEL (reference sequence). V lost 4 bases and J 4 bases, leaving 16 bases between the germline ends. There are 15 residues in the CDR3. CDR3 DNA sequence: TGTGCCAGCAGCCCCCGGGTTCCGGGGGCAGAGACCCAGTACTTC. Translation gives CASSPRVPGAETQYF.

At least ten counts were recorded for this clonotype. The chain recombines TRBV5-1 with TRBJ2-3, with D possibly matching TRBD2 (6 bases). There are 14 residues in the CDR3. Per the germline V gene, CDR1 is SGHRS and CDR2 is YFSETQ. V dropped 5 bases and J dropped 1 base, with 11 bases sitting between them. CDR3 protein: CASRSGTGTDTQYF. CDR3 sequence (DNA): TGCGCCAGCAGGTCCGGGACTGGCACAGATACGCAGTATTTT. The full variable domain, in which reference TRBV5-1 and TRBJ2-3 provide the parts outside the CDR3, is KAGVTQTPRYLIKTRGQQVTLSCSPISGHRSVSWYQQTPGQGLQFLFEYFSETQRNKGNFPGRFSGRQFSNSRSEMNVSTLELGDSALYLCASRSGTGTDTQYFGPGTRLTVL.

The genes are TRBV2 and TRBJ2-3; possibly TRBD1 or TRBD2 for D (5 bases each). The V end lost 1 base, the J end lost 6 bases, and 14 bases lay between the germline ends. CDR3 size: 15 residues. CDR1 is SNHLY, CDR2 FYNNEI, per germline. CDR3 sequence (DNA): TGTGCCAGCAGTGAAGACACGGGGCCAACTGATACGCAGTATTTT. It yields the protein CASSEDTGPTDTQYF.

This clonotype was observed a few times. This chain joins TRBV6-6 and TRBJ2-1, with 9 bases aligning to TRBD1. Germline assignment: CDR1 MNHNY and CDR2 SVGAGI (reference sequence). After removal of 6 bases from V and 7 bases from J, the junction contained 4 bases not matched to a gene. The CDR3 runs to 13 residues. For the CDR3, the DNA is TGTGCCAGCAGGGGGACAGGGCGGAATGAGCAGTTCTTC. Translation gives CASRGTGRNEQFF.

This clonotype was observed a handful of times. This chain joins TRBV5-1 and TRBJ2-5; possibly TRBD1 for D (5 bases). The DNA end is a closer match to TRBJ2-7, so the J assignment may be wrong. The germline gives CDR1 SGHRS, CDR2 YFSETQ. CDR3 length equals 17 residues. The CDR3 reads CASSLVGWSGQRNEQYF. The CDR3 DNA reads TGCGCCAGCAGCTTGGTGGGGTGGTCAGGGCAACGCAACGAGCAGTACTTC.

The chain uses TRBV13 and TRBJ2-1, with D perhaps TRBD1 or TRBD2 (6 bases each). CDR1 and CDR2 from the germline V gene are PRHDT and FYEKMQ (reference sequence). This CDR3 region has 15 residues. Trimming stripped 3 bases from V and 6 bases from J, with 15 bases between. The CDR3 sequence is CASSLRVRGPNEQFF. In DNA, the CDR3 is TGTGCCAGCAGCTTGAGGGTCCGGGGGCCCAATGAGCAGTTCTTC.

This clonotype was counted a few times. This chain connects TRBV2 to TRBJ2-3; weak D call: TRBD1 (5 bases). CDR3 size: 17 residues. CDR1 and CDR2 (germline): SNHLY, FYNNEI. V gave up 6 bases and J gave up 0 bases, with 19 bases separating them. The CDR3 DNA reads as TGTGCCAGCAGAAAACCTTGGACAAACCCTAGCACAGATACGCAGTATTTT. This codes for CASRKPWTNPSTDTQYF.

With regard to this clonotype: Mismatch with germline at one junction end may stem from a read error. This chain uses TRBV20-1 with TRBJ1-5; D is undetermined. Germline V lookup: CDR1 DFQATT, CDR2 SNEGSKA (reference sequence). The CDR3 loop spans 15 amino acids. CDR3 coding DNA: TGCGGTGCTAGCCCCACATCTAGTAGCAATCAGCCCCAGCATTTT. This translates into CGASPTSSSNQPQHF.

In the case of this clonotype: The junction does not match germline at one end; this may be a read error. This sequence joins TRBV11-2 and TRBJ2-7; weak D call: TRBD2 (6 bases). The CDR3 runs to 14 residues. From germline, CDR1 is SGHAT and CDR2 FQNNGV. CDR3 protein: CASSPGGRFYEQYF. The CDR3 DNA sequence: TGCGCCAGCAGCCCCGGAGGGAGATTCTACGAGCAGTACTTC.

To note about this clonotype: A much larger clone differs by one base, so this may be a read error. The chain couples TRBV15 to TRBJ2-1, with 9 nucleotides matching TRBD2. In germline, CDR1 is LNHNV, CDR2 YYDKDF (reference sequence). The CDR3 covers 15 residues. The CDR3 region has the DNA TGTGCCACCAGAAGAGGTCCTAGCGGGGATTACGAGCAGTTCTTC. Its translation: CATRRGPSGDYEQFF.

The table lists this clonotype with a few counts. The chain links TRBV11-2 to TRBJ2-5; TRBD1 aligns across 8 bases. The J call could be wrong; TRBJ2-7 is a better fit for the DNA end. Germline CDR1 and CDR2: SGHAT and FQNNGV. The CDR3 extends over 14 amino acids. The DNA of the CDR3 is TGTGCCAGCAGACAGGGGACAGGCCTCTACGAGCAGTACTTC. The encoded protein is CASRQGTGLYEQYF.

The chain joins TRBV20-1 to TRBJ2-5, with 10 bases fitting TRBD2. The CDR3 covers 16 residues. CDR1 is DFQATT, CDR2 SNEGSKA, per germline (reference sequence). The trim removed 5 bases at V and 11 bases at J, leaving 20 bases unmatched. In DNA form, the CDR3 reads TGCAGTGCTCTACATAGGACTAGCGGAGTTAACAATGAGCAGTACTTC. This gives the protein CSALHRTSGVNNEQYF.

The gene calls are TRBV2 and TRBJ2-1; D gene ambiguous. This CDR3 has 13 residues. CDR1 and CDR2 (germline): SNHLY, FYNNEI. The V gene lost 6 bases and the J gene lost 8 bases, with 14 bases spanning the gap. CDR3 loop: CASRDTEVHEQFF. Written as DNA, the CDR3 is TGTGCCAGCAGGGATACAGAAGTCCATGAGCAGTTCTTC. The variable domain in full, with the rest retrieved from reference TRBV2 and TRBJ2-1, is EPEVTQTPSHQVTQMGQEVILRCVPISNHLYFYWYRQILGQKVEFLVSFYNNEISEKSEIFDDQFSVERPDGSNFTLKIRSTKLEDSAMYFCASRDTEVHEQFFGPGTRLTVL.

The chain couples TRBV5-1 to TRBJ2-7, with no clear D. The CDR3 spans 14 residues. Germline CDR1 reads SGHRS; CDR2 reads YFSETQ. The V end was cut by 0 bases, the J end by 1 base, with 8 bases between. DNA for the CDR3: TGCGCCAGCAGCTTGGATCAAAGGTCCTACGAGCAGTACTTC. It codes for CASSLDQRSYEQYF.